The rows below give T cell receptor beta chains drawn from one sample of a study of T cell repertoires in cytomegalovirus infection. TCRdb used MiXCR to reprocess the reads, holding one entry per CDR3 protein. The table lists about 920,000 distinct CDR3 sequences, 31% of them singletons. For these TCRs, the target antigens are not known. Specimen: cultured CD8+ T cells from PBMCs, collected from culture after CMV antigen stimulation. The receptor set was obtained from a human donor in good health (CMV status not recorded). Some clones in this sample may be carry-over from other donors' samples. The CDR3 runs from the conserved cysteine through the conserved F or W. The D gene is left open where the match is weak. For some rows the clone size is stated as once, few or many, or as a class when expanded; others skip it.

TRBD1,TRBJ1-6,few,TRBV6-1,TGTGCCAGCAGCGACAGGGAGCATAATTCACCCCTCCACTTT,CASSDREHNSPLHF
-,TRBJ1-1,few,TRBV7-6,TGTGCCAGCAGCCCCGGGCAACTGGCTTTCTTT,CASSPGQLAFF
TRBD1,TRBJ1-1,many,TRBV7-9,TGTGCCAGCTCCACTAACGGAGCGAACCGTGACAGGGGGAGGAACACTGAAGCTTTCTTT,CASSTNGANRDRGRNTEAFF
TRBD1,TRBJ1-2,-,TRBV19,TGTGCCAGTTTTACAGGGGTCTATGGCTACACCTTC,CASFTGVYGYTF
TRBD1,TRBJ2-5,few,TRBV7-2,TGTGCCAGCAGCTCACCCGACAGGGCCTTCCAAGAGACCCAGTACTTC,CASSSPDRAFQETQYF
-,TRBJ1-5,-,TRBV19,TGTGCCAGTAGTATAGGTAGGGGCCGAAATCAGCCCCAGCATTTT,CASSIGRGRNQPQHF
TRBD2,TRBJ2-2,many,TRBV12-3/TRBV12-4,TGTGCCAGCAGTCCGAAGACTAGCCGAAGCGGGGAGCTGTTTTTT,CASSPKTSRSGELFF
TRBD1,TRBJ1-5,-,TRBV19,TGTGCCAGTAGTTTCCGGGACAGGGGCGTGGGGTACAATCAGCCCCAGCATTTT,CASSFRDRGVGYNQPQHF
TRBD1,TRBJ1-6,few,TRBV10-2,TGCGCCAGCACCGGCGGACAGGGAAGAATCGGTCGGAATTCACCCCTCCACTTT,CASTGGQGRIGRNSPLHF
-,TRBJ1-6,many,TRBV7-2,TGTGCCAGCAGCTCGACAATGAGCTCCTATAATTCACCCCTCCACTTT,CASSSTMSSYNSPLHF
TRBD2,TRBJ2-1,-,TRBV27,TGTGCCAGCAGTTTAACCCCTAGCGGGATCGGTGAGCAGTTCTTC,CASSLTPSGIGEQFF
-,TRBJ2-3,-,TRBV25-1,TGTGCCAGTAGTGACGTCGGGAGCACAGATACGCAGTATTTT,CASSDVGSTDTQYF
-,TRBJ2-1,few,TRBV4-1,TGCGCCAGCAGCCAAATCGACAATGAGCAGTTCTTC,CASSQIDNEQFF
TRBD2,TRBJ2-1,-,TRBV6-6,TGTGCCAGCAGTTACTCGTACCCCGAGCGGGGATCCGCCTTGGATGAGCAGTTCTTC,CASSYSYPERGSALDEQFF
TRBD2,TRBJ2-5,many,TRBV4-1,TGCGCCAGCAGCCCCACAGCGGGGCGCGACCAAGAGACCCAGTACTTC,CASSPTAGRDQETQYF
-,TRBJ1-2,-,TRBV10-3,TGTGCCATCAATACCGGACGGAACTATGGCTACACCTTC,CAINTGRNYGYTF
TRBD2,TRBJ2-5,-,TRBV7-2,TGTGCCAGCAGCTTAGCGCGGGGGGCTAGCGAAGAGACCCAGTACTTC,CASSLARGASEETQYF
-,TRBJ1-5,-,TRBV4-1,TGCGCCAGCAGCCTTGACACGGCAGGGTTCAATCAGCCCCAGCATTTT,CASSLDTAGFNQPQHF
-,TRBJ1-6,-,TRBV20-1,TGCAGTGCTGTCCTTAGGGACACCTCAAATAATTCACCCCTCCACTTT,CSAVLRDTSNNSPLHF
TRBD1,TRBJ1-6,many,TRBV13,TGTGCCAGCACCTCATGGGACAACCGGGACAGAGGGAATAATTCACCCCTCCACTTT,CASTSWDNRDRGNNSPLHF
-,TRBJ2-3,-,TRBV24-1,TGTGCCACCAGTTTCGAACGGCCCCCAGATACGCAGTATTTT,CATSFERPPDTQYF
TRBD1,TRBJ2-7,-,TRBV13,TGTGCCAGCAGCGGAGGACAGGCCTCCTACGAGCAGTACTTC,CASSGGQASYEQYF
-,TRBJ1-1,few,TRBV2,TGTGCCAGCATCCAGGGGTACACTGAAGCTTTCTTT,CASIQGYTEAFF
-,TRBJ2-1,-,TRBV4-1,TGCGCCAGCAGCCAAGATTTGGGGACCTACAATGAGCAGTTCTTC,CASSQDLGTYNEQFF
-,TRBJ1-2,once,TRBV7-1,TGTGCCAGCAGGCAAGGCGGCCTCGGCTACACCTTC,CASRQGGLGYTF
-,TRBJ1-5,few,TRBV6-1,TGTGCCAGCAGTGAAGCGAAGTGGGAAAATCAGCCCCAGCATTTT,CASSEAKWENQPQHF
-,TRBJ1-6,-,TRBV4-1,TGCGCCAGCAGCCACAGGGGCTTGGGTTCACCCCTCCACTTT,CASSHRGLGSPLHF
-,TRBJ2-3,-,TRBV6-5,TGTGCCAGCAGTTACGCTACAGCGGGCTCTAGCACAGATACGCAGTATTTT,CASSYATAGSSTDTQYF
-,TRBJ1-1,few,TRBV15,TGTGCCACCAGCAGAGATAGGGACCCTCGCACTGAAGCTTTCTTT,CATSRDRDPRTEAFF
TRBD2,TRBJ2-7,-,TRBV20-1,TGCAGTGCTAGAGACCCCTCGTTGGCTAGCGGATCCTACGAGCAGTACTTC,CSARDPSLASGSYEQYF